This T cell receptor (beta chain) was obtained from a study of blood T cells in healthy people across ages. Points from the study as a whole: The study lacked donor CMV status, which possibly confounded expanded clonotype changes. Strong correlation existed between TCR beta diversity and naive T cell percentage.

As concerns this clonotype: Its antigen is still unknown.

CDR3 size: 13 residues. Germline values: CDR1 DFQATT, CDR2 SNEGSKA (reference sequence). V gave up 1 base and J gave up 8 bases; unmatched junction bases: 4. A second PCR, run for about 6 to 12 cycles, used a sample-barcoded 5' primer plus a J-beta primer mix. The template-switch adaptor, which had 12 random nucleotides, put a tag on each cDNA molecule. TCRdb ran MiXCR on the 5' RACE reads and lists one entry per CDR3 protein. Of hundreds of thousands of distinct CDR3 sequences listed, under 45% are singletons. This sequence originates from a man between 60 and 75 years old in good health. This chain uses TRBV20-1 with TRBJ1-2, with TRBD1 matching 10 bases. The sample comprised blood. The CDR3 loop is CSARVGQGIGYTF. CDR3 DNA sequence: TGCAGTGCTAGAGTGGGACAGGGGATCGGCTACACCTTC.